These T cell receptor beta chains were read from a single sample in a study of regulatory T cells in long-lasting Graves disease. Using its own MiXCR run on the multiplex PCR reads, TCRdb lists one record per CDR3 protein. The sample includes roughly 450,000 distinct CDR3 sequences, 20% of them seen just once. Source: peripheral blood mononuclear cells (PBMCs), taken when the disease was refractory, from a patient treated with antithyroid drugs. The receptors originated from a female donor with Graves disease. The CDR3 runs from the conserved cysteine through the conserved F or W. A D gene is named only where the DNA matches it firmly. The size of a clone is reported for some rows only, either as once, few or many, or as a class for expanded clones.

few	TRBV7-8	TRBJ1-1	.	TGTGCCAGCAGCGACTCGTTGACAGGTACCCGCCGGTACACTGAAGCTTTCTTT	CASSDSLTGTRRYTEAFF
.	TRBV4-2	TRBJ2-2	TRBD1	TGTGCCAGCAGCCGCATGGGACAGGACACCGGGGAGCTGTTTTTT	CASSRMGQDTGELFF
few	TRBV9	TRBJ2-5	.	TGTGCCAGCAGCCCCCCAGTGAATCCCCAAGAGACCCAGTACTTC	CASSPPVNPQETQYF
many	TRBV28	TRBJ1-5	.	TGTGCCAGCAGTTTGATCGGGGGCAATCAGCCCCAGCATTTT	CASSLIGGNQPQHF
many	TRBV7-9	TRBJ2-7	TRBD2	TGTGCCAGCAGCTTGGTGGGGCTAGCGGCCTACGAGCAGTACTTC	CASSLVGLAAYEQYF
few	TRBV20-1	TRBJ2-2	.	TGCAGTGCTACCGGGCCAGAGGGTTTCACCGGGGAGCTGTTTTTT	CSATGPEGFTGELFF
few	TRBV27	TRBJ2-7	.	TGTGCCAGCAGTTGGGCCGGTGTTGGACATAGAAACGAGCAGTACTTC	CASSWAGVGHRNEQYF
.	TRBV19	TRBJ1-1	.	TGTGCCAGTATCGGATTCACCTCGAACACTGAAGCTTTCTTT	CASIGFTSNTEAFF
few	TRBV13	TRBJ2-1	TRBD2	TGTGCCAGCAGCCGGGTCCTAGCGGGACACAATGAGCAGTTCTTC	CASSRVLAGHNEQFF
many	TRBV29-1	TRBJ2-5	.	TGCAGCGGGTGGCGTACTCAAGAGACCCAGTACTTC	CSGWRTQETQYF
many	TRBV28	TRBJ1-1	.	TGTGCCAGCACCTCCAGAGGGCCCGGGGACACTGAAGCTTTCTTT	CASTSRGPGDTEAFF
.	TRBV28	TRBJ2-3	.	TGTGCCAGCAGAATCCTGGGGGGGCAAGACACAGATACGCAGTATTTT	CASRILGGQDTDTQYF
few	TRBV20-1	TRBJ2-7	TRBD1	TGCAGTGGAATCGCACCGGGACAGGTCCACTACGAGCAGTACTTC	CSGIAPGQVHYEQYF
.	TRBV6-2/TRBV6-3	TRBJ2-7	TRBD1	TGTGCCAGCGGGTCGGACAGGGCCTACGAGCAGTACTTC	CASGSDRAYEQYF
.	TRBV20-1	TRBJ2-4	.	TGCAGTGCTAGGGGACCACTAGCCAAAAACATTCAGTACTTC	CSARGPLAKNIQYF
.	TRBV7-2	TRBJ2-7	.	TGTGCCAGCAGCTTAGTGGGGAAGAGTACGGTCGGGCAGTACTTC	CASSLVGKSTVGQYF
few	TRBV5-1	TRBJ2-7	.	TGCGCCAGCAGCTTGGGGGGATCGGACAGAGGCTACGAGCAGTACTTC	CASSLGGSDRGYEQYF
few	TRBV24-1	TRBJ2-7	.	TGTGCCACCAGTGATTTGCGACGGGGGACGCTAGTAGGGCAGTACTTC	CATSDLRRGTLVGQYF
.	TRBV6-5	TRBJ1-3	.	TGTGCCAGCAGTTACACCCAGGGAGGCACTGGAAACACCATATATTTT	CASSYTQGGTGNTIYF
many	TRBV28	TRBJ2-2	.	TGTGCCAGCAGGGCTCGGGGAGTCCGCGGGGAGCTGTTTTTT	CASRARGVRGELFF
many	TRBV11-2	TRBJ2-7	TRBD2	TGTGCCAGCAGCTTAGCATCGGGAGGGTCCTACGAGCAGTACTTC	CASSLASGGSYEQYF
.	TRBV4-3	TRBJ1-1	TRBD1	TGCGCCAGCAGCCAAGGTAGGACAGGGGGCGTCACTGAAGCTTTCTTT	CASSQGRTGGVTEAFF
many	TRBV28	TRBJ2-7	.	TGTGCCAGCAGTTTATTAAGCACCATCTACGAGCAGTACTTC	CASSLLSTIYEQYF
.	TRBV4-1	TRBJ2-7	.	TGCGCCAGCAGCCGAGGGGATAACTACGAGCAGTACTTC	CASSRGDNYEQYF
many	TRBV12-3/TRBV12-4	TRBJ2-4	.	TGTGCCAGCAGCCAGGCATGGGGCAGCGGGAAAAACATTCAGTACTTC	CASSQAWGSGKNIQYF
many	TRBV20-1	TRBJ1-4	.	TGCAGTGCTGGGGACAATAATGAAAAACTGTTTTTT	CSAGDNNEKLFF
many	TRBV6-2/TRBV6-3	TRBJ1-1	.	TGTGCCAGCAGTTACAGACGTGAGCCCCCAAAAAAAGCTTTCTTT	CASSYRREPPKKAFF
.	TRBV29-1	TRBJ1-2	TRBD1	TGCAGCGTTGGAACCGGACAGGGGCTCGGGGGCTACACCTTC	CSVGTGQGLGGYTF
.	TRBV2	TRBJ2-1	TRBD2	TGTGCCTGGCGGGGGAGCTCCTACAATGAGCAGTTCTTC	CAWRGSSYNEQFF
.	TRBV10-3	TRBJ1-1	TRBD1	TGTGCCATCAGTGAGTCACAGGGGAGGAACACTGAAGCTTTCTTT	CAISESQGRNTEAFF
few	TRBV27	TRBJ2-7	.	TGTGCCAGCAGTTTGATGGACAGAGGAGACGAGCAGTACTTC	CASSLMDRGDEQYF
few	TRBV7-2	TRBJ1-3	.	TGTGCCAGTAAACACGTCTCCGGAAACACCATATATTTT	CASKHVSGNTIYF
.	TRBV30	TRBJ1-1	.	TGTGCCTGGAGTGCCCAGATGAACACTGAAGCTTTCTTT	CAWSAQMNTEAFF
many	TRBV7-6	TRBJ2-7	.	TGTGCCAGCAGCTCTGGGACGTTTTCCTACGAGCAGTACTTC	CASSSGTFSYEQYF
.	TRBV10-3	TRBJ2-2	.	TGTGCCATCAGTGACAGGGCGACCGCCGGGGAGCTGTTTTTT	CAISDRATAGELFF
many	TRBV5-8	TRBJ2-5	.	TGTGCCAGCAGTCTACTTAGCGATCCAGAGACCCAGTACTTC	CASSLLSDPETQYF